Listed below are T cell receptor beta chains from one sample, sequenced in a study of response to subunit inactivated influenza vaccine. TCRdb fed the RT-PCR reads into MiXCR, producing one record per CDR3 protein. The table lists approximately 300,000 distinct CDR3 sequences, about 20% of them singletons. Sequencing was performed on PBMCs from blood, taken less than 22 months after vaccination. These receptors all come from a man between 45 and 75 years old who received an inactivated influenza vaccine. Each CDR3 is given with its conserved first and last residue. Each record gives: D gene, V gene, J gene, clone size, CDR3 length, CDR3 DNA, CDR3 protein. The D gene is left open where the match is weak. Expanded clones get a size class; other rows say once, few or many, or leave the size out.

D: TRBD1; V: TRBV19; J: TRBJ1-5; size: once; length: 16; DNA: TGTGCCAGTACGCTATCCGGGACAGGGGGCAATCAGCCCCAGCATTTT; CDR3: CASTLSGTGGNQPQHF
D: NA; V: TRBV2; J: TRBJ2-7; size: once; length: 12; DNA: TGTGCCGCCGGGGACGGGCCCTACGAGCAGTACTTC; CDR3: CAAGDGPYEQYF
D: TRBD1; V: TRBV29-1; J: TRBJ1-3; size: few; length: 15; DNA: TGCAGCGTAGCCGGGACAGGGAACCCTGGAAACACCATATATTTT; CDR3: CSVAGTGNPGNTIYF
D: TRBD1; V: TRBV2; J: TRBJ2-7; size: NA; length: 16; DNA: TGTGCCAGCAGTGAAATTGAGACAGGGGCCTCCTACGAGCAGTACTTC; CDR3: CASSEIETGASYEQYF
D: NA; V: TRBV14; J: TRBJ1-1; size: few; length: 13; DNA: TGTGCCTCTACGGTCGGACAGAACACTGAAGCTTTCTTT; CDR3: CASTVGQNTEAFF
D: TRBD1; V: TRBV5-1; J: TRBJ1-2; size: few; length: 14; DNA: TGCGCCAGCAGCTCCGGGACAGGGAGTTACGGCTACACCTTC; CDR3: CASSSGTGSYGYTF
D: NA; V: TRBV5-1; J: TRBJ1-1; size: many; length: 15; DNA: TGCGCCAGCAGCCCCACGGCCAGGGCGAACACTGAAGCTTTCTTT; CDR3: CASSPTARANTEAFF
D: NA; V: TRBV12-3/TRBV12-4; J: TRBJ1-6; size: few; length: 16; DNA: TGTGCCAGCAGACACGGACAGCTACTTTATAATTCACCCCTCCACTTT; CDR3: CASRHGQLLYNSPLHF
D: NA; V: TRBV18; J: TRBJ1-6; size: few; length: 13; DNA: TGTGCCAGCTCACCACTTAGGGATTCACCCCTCCACTTT; CDR3: CASSPLRDSPLHF
D: TRBD1; V: TRBV6-2/TRBV6-3; J: TRBJ1-2; size: NA; length: 12; DNA: TGTGCCAGCAGTGGACAGGTCGGTGGCTACACCTTC; CDR3: CASSGQVGGYTF
D: NA; V: TRBV29-1; J: TRBJ2-7; size: NA; length: 12; DNA: TGCAGCGCAGGGGACATTTCCTACGAGCAGTACTTC; CDR3: CSAGDISYEQYF
D: NA; V: TRBV5-1; J: TRBJ2-7; size: NA; length: 15; DNA: TGCGCCAGCAGCTTGGCCTCCGGGCGACCCTACGAGCAGTACTTC; CDR3: CASSLASGRPYEQYF
D: TRBD1; V: TRBV28; J: TRBJ2-7; size: NA; length: 15; DNA: TGTGCCAGCGTTCCCGGGACAGGGAGGTCCTACGAGCAGTACTTC; CDR3: CASVPGTGRSYEQYF
D: NA; V: TRBV20-1; J: TRBJ1-2; size: NA; length: 16; DNA: TGCAGTGCTAGTACCCGGGGAGGGTCGACTAACTATGGCTACACCTTC; CDR3: CSASTRGGSTNYGYTF
D: NA; V: TRBV7-9; J: TRBJ1-4; size: NA; length: 14; DNA: TGTGCCAGCAGCCATCCAAATGGGAATGAAAAACTGTTTTTT; CDR3: CASSHPNGNEKLFF
D: NA; V: TRBV5-1; J: TRBJ2-6; size: NA; length: 20; DNA: TGCGCCAGCAGTTCCCTACCTTTACAGGGCCCGGCATCTGGGGCCAACGTCCTGACTTTC; CDR3: CASSSLPLQGPASGANVLTF
D: NA; V: TRBV11-2; J: TRBJ1-1; size: many; length: 16; DNA: TGTGCCAGCAGCTTAGGTTTACTCGTGAGGAACACTGAAGCTTTCTTT; CDR3: CASSLGLLVRNTEAFF
D: NA; V: TRBV10-3; J: TRBJ1-2; size: NA; length: 13; DNA: TGTGCCATCATCGAACCGGGACATGATGGCTACACCTTC; CDR3: CAIIEPGHDGYTF
D: NA; V: TRBV5-1; J: TRBJ1-4; size: many; length: 14; DNA: TGCGCCAGCAGCTTGCAGGACCCTCGGGAAAAACTGTTTTTT; CDR3: CASSLQDPREKLFF
D: TRBD1; V: TRBV27; J: TRBJ1-6; size: NA; length: 15; DNA: TGTGCCAGCAGTTTCATAGGACAGGGATCTTCACCCCTCCACTTT; CDR3: CASSFIGQGSSPLHF
D: NA; V: TRBV5-6; J: TRBJ1-4; size: few; length: 15; DNA: TGTGCCAGCAGCTTGTTAGCCGAGGGGGATGAAAAACTGTTTTTT; CDR3: CASSLLAEGDEKLFF
D: NA; V: TRBV5-6; J: TRBJ2-7; size: few; length: 14; DNA: TGTGCCAGCAGCTTACGGGGAACCAGCTACGAGCAGTACTTC; CDR3: CASSLRGTSYEQYF
D: NA; V: TRBV6-6; J: TRBJ1-5; size: NA; length: 11; DNA: TGTGCCAGCAGGGACCCAGGCCCCCAGCATTTT; CDR3: CASRDPGPQHF
D: NA; V: TRBV7-2; J: TRBJ1-2; size: NA; length: 16; DNA: TGTGCCAGCACCGATACCCCCAGGGGAGGGGGCTATGGCTACACCTTC; CDR3: CASTDTPRGGGYGYTF
D: TRBD2; V: TRBV29-1; J: TRBJ2-1; size: few; length: 12; DNA: TGCAGCGTTTCGACTAGCGGCAATGAGCAGTTCTTC; CDR3: CSVSTSGNEQFF
D: NA; V: TRBV10-3; J: TRBJ2-3; size: NA; length: 16; DNA: TGTGCCATCAGTGAGGGCGGGGGCCGCCGGTGGGATACGCAGTATTTT; CDR3: CAISEGGGRRWDTQYF
D: NA; V: TRBV18; J: TRBJ1-5; size: few; length: 14; DNA: TGTGCCAGCTCACCGACAGGTCTCAATCAGCCCCAGCATTTT; CDR3: CASSPTGLNQPQHF
D: NA; V: TRBV10-3; J: TRBJ1-5; size: few; length: 12; DNA: TGTGCCATCAGTGAGTCGGATCAGCCCCAGCATTTT; CDR3: CAISESDQPQHF
D: TRBD2; V: TRBV24-1; J: TRBJ2-5; size: NA; length: 14; DNA: TGTGCCACCAGTGATAAGCGGGGCCAAGAGACCCAGTACTTC; CDR3: CATSDKRGQETQYF
D: TRBD1; V: TRBV11-3; J: TRBJ1-6; size: NA; length: 21; DNA: TGTGCCAGCAGCCTCCTACCGGGACAGGGAGAATCATTCTCCTATAATTCACCCCTCCACTTT; CDR3: CASSLLPGQGESFSYNSPLHF
D: TRBD1; V: TRBV18; J: TRBJ1-1; size: few; length: 16; DNA: TGTGCCAGCTCCCCGGGACAGGGCTGGTCGGGCACTGAAGCTTTCTTT; CDR3: CASSPGQGWSGTEAFF
D: NA; V: TRBV20-1; J: TRBJ1-1; size: many; length: 12; DNA: TGCAGTGCTAGAGAGGGAAGCACTGAAGCTTTCTTT; CDR3: CSAREGSTEAFF
D: NA; V: TRBV10-2; J: TRBJ1-1; size: many; length: 11; DNA: TGCGCCAGCAGTGAGTCGACTCTAGCTTTCTTT; CDR3: CASSESTLAFF
D: NA; V: TRBV20-1; J: TRBJ2-3; size: NA; length: 15; DNA: TGCAGTGCTAGAGACCTGTACAGTAGCACAGATACGCAGTATTTT; CDR3: CSARDLYSSTDTQYF